Only one count was recorded for the clone carrying this T cell receptor beta chain. Its matching antigen is unknown. Germline trimming cut 6 bases from V and 4 bases from J; bases unmatched to any gene: 7. Germline V lookup: CDR1 MNHNS, CDR2 SASEGT. The CDR3 sequence is 15 residues long. These data are taken from a study of TIL therapy for anti-PD-1-resistant metastatic lung cancer. Study-wide background: Median tumor PD-L1 proportion score was 5% to 7%.

Time point in this sample: pre-treatment sample, taken before nivolumab and TIL therapy. Sequencing used immunoSEQ v3. Libraries were sequenced to some 2 million read pairs (survey) or roughly 4.5-6.5 million (deep). Only in-frame clones appear in the TCRdb table, and some are missing; sequencing was by immunoSEQ multiplex PCR. In the table there are 55,000 to 60,000 clones, 73% of which are singletons. Study-wide results and caveats: TIL clonotype persistence in blood showed no apparent association with response. The cohort had more treatment-naive, never-smoker and oncogene-addicted patients than typical.

This clonotype originated in a person aged 25-85 years with non-small cell lung cancer. The sample was blood, taken at baseline. The chain has TRBV6-1 and TRBJ1-5; 9 bases map to TRBD1. The CDR3 protein is CASSRKGTGNQPQHF. CDR3 DNA sequence: TGTGCCAGCAGCCGAAAAGGGACAGGGAATCAGCCCCAGCATTTT.